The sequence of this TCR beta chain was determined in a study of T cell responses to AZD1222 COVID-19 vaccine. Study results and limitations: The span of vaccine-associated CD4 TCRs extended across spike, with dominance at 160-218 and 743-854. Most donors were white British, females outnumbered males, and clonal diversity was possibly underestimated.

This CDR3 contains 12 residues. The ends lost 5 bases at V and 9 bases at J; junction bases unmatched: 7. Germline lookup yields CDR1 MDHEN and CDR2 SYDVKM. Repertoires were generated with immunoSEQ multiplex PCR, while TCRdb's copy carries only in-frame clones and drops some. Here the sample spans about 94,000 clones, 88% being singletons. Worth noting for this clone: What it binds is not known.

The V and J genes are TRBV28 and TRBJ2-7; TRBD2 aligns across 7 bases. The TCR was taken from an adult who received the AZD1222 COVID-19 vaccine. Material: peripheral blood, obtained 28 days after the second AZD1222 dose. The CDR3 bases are TGTGCCAGCAGTCCCTTCACGGGGGGGCAGTACTTC. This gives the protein CASSPFTGGQYF.